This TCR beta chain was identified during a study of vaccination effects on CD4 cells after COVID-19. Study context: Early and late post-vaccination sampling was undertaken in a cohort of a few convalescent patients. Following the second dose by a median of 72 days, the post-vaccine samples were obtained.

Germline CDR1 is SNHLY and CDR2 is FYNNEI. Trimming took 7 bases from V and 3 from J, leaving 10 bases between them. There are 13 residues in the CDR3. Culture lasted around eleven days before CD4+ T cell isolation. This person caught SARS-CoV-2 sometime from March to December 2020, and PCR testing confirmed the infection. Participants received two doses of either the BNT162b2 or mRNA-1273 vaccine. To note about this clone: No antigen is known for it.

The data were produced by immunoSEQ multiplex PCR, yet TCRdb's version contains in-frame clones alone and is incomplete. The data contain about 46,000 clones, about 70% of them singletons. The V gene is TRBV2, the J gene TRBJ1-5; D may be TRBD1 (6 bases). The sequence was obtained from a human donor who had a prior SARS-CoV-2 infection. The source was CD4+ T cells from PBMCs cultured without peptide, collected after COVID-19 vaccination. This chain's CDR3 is CASNGQFNQPQHF. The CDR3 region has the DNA TGTGCCAGCAACGGACAGTTCAATCAGCCCCAGCATTTT.